This T cell receptor (beta chain) was identified during a study of T-cell memory formation after mild COVID-19. Study results and caveats: There were some responding clones in pre-infection memory, which suggested that cross-reactive memory had joined.

With regard to this clonotype: The antigen is undetermined.

Each CDR3 protein gets one entry after TCRdb re-called the 5' RACE reads with MiXCR. Among 310,000 or so distinct CDR3 sequences listed, around 15% were seen once. V lost 4 bases and J lost 4; bases outside the gene matches: 3. Per germline, CDR1 SGHRS and CDR2 YFSETQ. This CDR3 has 13 amino acids. V usage is TRBV5-1 and J usage is TRBJ2-5, with TRBD1 matching 8 bases. The receptor was isolated from a young man who had mild COVID-19 (a few samples of this study predate the infection). Cell type and time point are not known. The material sequenced was PBMCs or a T cell subset sorted from them (not recorded which). CDR3 sequence (DNA): TGCGCCAGCAGCGGAGGACAGGGAGAGACCCAGTACTTC. This sequence encodes CASSGGQGETQYF.